This T cell receptor beta chain was captured in a study of cytomegalovirus exposure and HLA in healthy donors. Findings and limits, study-wide: Most subjects' HLA-A and HLA-B alleles were reportedly predicted from TCR beta sequences. A later analysis associated 15,000 or so TCR beta sequences with HLA alleles at a 0.05 false discovery rate. TCR beta V- and J-gene trimming was later associated with a missense DCLRE1C variant.

The PCR contained 60 Vbeta and 13 Jbeta primers. The table came from immunoSEQ multiplex PCR; TCRdb's copy has only in-frame clones and leaves some out. The data show 60,000 to 80,000 clones, with roughly three quarters seen just once and approximately 3% held by the top ten. As to this clone: The antigen remains unidentified.

V gave up 2 bases and J gave up 1 base, with 6 bases separating them. Germline V lookup: CDR1 SGHRS, CDR2 YFSETQ. The CDR3 sequence is 13 residues long. The sequenced material came from PBMCs. The chain links TRBV5-1 to TRBJ1-1; TRBD1 might be the D (5 bases). The receptor's source is a woman between 25 and 40 years old in good health and CMV-seronegative. CDR3 sequence: CASSFGQNTEAFF. The CDR3 region has the DNA TGCGCCAGCAGCTTCGGACAGAACACTGAAGCTTTCTTT.